The 18 T cell receptor beta chains reported below all come from one sample, sequenced in a study of radiotherapy plus CTLA-4 blockade in lung cancer. Profiled with immunoSEQ multiplex PCR; TCRdb holds only in-frame clones, not every one. The sample has 51,000 or so clones; approximately 76% are singletons. The specimen was peripheral blood, collected from a patient treated with radiotherapy plus ipilimumab. The source is a human donor with non-small cell lung cancer who had stable disease on radiotherapy plus ipilimumab.

This chain links TRBV28 with TRBJ2-4; 9 nucleotides line up with TRBD1. V lost 3 bases to trimming and J lost 4 bases; unmatched junction nucleotides: 1. Germline V gene sequence: CDR1 MDHEN, CDR2 SYDVKM. This CDR3 has 14 residues. The CDR3 sequence is CASSFGTGKNIQYF. The CDR3 DNA follows: TGTGCCAGCAGTTTTGGGACAGGGAAAAACATTCAGTACTTC. Variable domain in full (rest from reference TRBV28 and TRBJ2-4): DVKVTQSSRYLVKRTGEKVFLECVQDMDHENMFWYRQDPGLGLRLIYFSYDVKMKEKGDIPEGYSVSREKKERFSLILESASTNQTSMYLCASSFGTGKNIQYFGAGTRLSVL.

The chain is built from TRBV6-6 and TRBJ2-7, with TRBD2 as a possible D gene (7 bases). Between the trimmed V and J ends, which lost 2 bases and 0 bases, there was a span of 14 bases. The CDR3 totals 16 residues. Germline V gene data show CDR1 as MNHNY and CDR2 as SVGAGI (reference sequence). In DNA, the CDR3 is TGTGCCAGCAGTTACACCCTCGGGGGGCCCTCCTACGAGCAGTACGTC. Residues: CASSYTLGGPSYEQYV.

The chain joins TRBV9 to TRBJ2-1, with a weak D call TRBD1 (7 bases). Germline V CDR1 and CDR2: SGDLS, YYNGEE. This CDR3 region has 15 residues. The V end was cut by 0 bases, the J end by 8 bases, with 15 bases between. The CDR3 protein is CASSVAPSRGDEQFF. The CDR3 DNA reads as TGTGCCAGCAGCGTAGCCCCAAGCAGGGGGGATGAGCAGTTCTTC.

This clone has a single count. Here the CDR3 reads CASSLEDTYGYTF. Here the CDR3 DNA reads TGCGCCAGCAGCTTGGAGGACACCTATGGCTACACCTTC. This chain connects TRBV5-1 to TRBJ1-2, with a possible D match to TRBD1 (5 bases). The CDR3 covers 13 residues. V was cut by 0 bases and J by 4 bases, with 7 bases left in between. CDR1 is SGHRS, CDR2 YFSETQ, per germline.

V gene TRBV28 combines with J gene TRBJ1-5, with D unclear. The CDR3 length is 12 residues. Germline values: CDR1 MDHEN, CDR2 SYDVKM. The V end lost 7 bases, the J end lost 4 bases, and 8 bases lay between the germline ends. The CDR3 sequence is CASTPQNQPQHF. In DNA form, the CDR3 reads TGTGCCAGCACACCCCAGAATCAGCCCCAGCATTTT. The complete variable domain, with remaining parts taken from reference TRBV28 and TRBJ1-5, reads DVKVTQSSRYLVKRTGEKVFLECVQDMDHENMFWYRQDPGLGLRLIYFSYDVKMKEKGDIPEGYSVSREKKERFSLILESASTNQTSMYLCASTPQNQPQHFGDGTRLSIL.

CDR3 residues: CSVHRGLVVDTEAFF. The CDR3 coding sequence is TGCAGCGTGCACAGGGGGTTGGTTGTCGACACTGAAGCTTTCTTT. The chain has TRBV29-1 and TRBJ1-1; 8 bases are a match to TRBD1. The CDR3 is 15 amino acids. Losses at the gene ends were 6 bases for V and 3 bases for J; bases not matched to a gene: 12. Germline V CDR1 and CDR2: SQVTM, ANQGSEA.

Turning to this clone: A read error may produce the germline difference seen at one junction end. The chain employs TRBV7-9 and TRBJ1-2, with D maybe TRBD1 (5 bases). CDR3 length: 14 amino acids. Germline V gives CDR1 SEHNR, CDR2 FQNEAQ (reference sequence). The CDR3 reads CANSSSREGYGYTF. The DNA of the CDR3 is TGTGCCAACAGCTCCAGCAGGGAAGGGTATGGCTACACCTTC.

This clone was detected only once. CDR3 in DNA: TGTGCCAGCAGCATTGACACCGTCCAAGAGACCCAGTACTTC. It codes for CASSIDTVQETQYF. The genes are TRBV7-6 and TRBJ2-5; D uncertain. Germline V lookup: CDR1 SGHVS, CDR2 FNYEAQ. With 5 bases removed from V and 1 base from J, the gap between germline ends came to 11 bases. CDR3 length: 14 amino acids.

This clone is labeled medium-sized. This chain connects TRBV14 to TRBJ1-2; no clear D. There are 13 residues in the CDR3. Germline CDR1 and CDR2: SGHDN and FVKESK. V was cut by 0 bases and J by 2 bases, with 4 bases left in between. CDR3 in amino acids: CASSQERNYGYTF. The CDR3 DNA is TGTGCCAGCAGCCAAGAACGGAACTATGGCTACACCTTC.

The CDR3 DNA sequence: TGTGCCTGGAGTCCTCAGGGGGGGCAGCCCCAGCATTTT. Protein product: CAWSPQGGQPQHF. The rearrangement links TRBV30 to TRBJ1-5, with 7 bases fitting TRBD1. Germline V gene data show CDR1 as GTSNPN and CDR2 as SVGIG (reference sequence). Germline trimming cut 2 bases from V and 7 bases from J; bases unmatched to any gene: 5. The CDR3 is made up of 13 amino acids. The whole variable domain, remainder taken from reference TRBV30 and TRBJ1-5, is SQTIHQWPATLVQPVGSPLSLECTVEGTSNPNLYWYRQAAGRGLQLLFYSVGIGQISSEVPQNLSASRPQDRQFILSSKKLLLSDSGFYLCAWSPQGGQPQHFGDGTRLSIL.

V is TRBV5-6 and J is TRBJ1-2; D gene unclear. Trimming pared 3 bases from V and 8 bases from J, leaving 14 bases between. CDR1 SGHDT and CDR2 YYEEEE come from the germline V gene. The CDR3 sequence is 13 residues long. CDR3 sequence: CASSYWTVWGYTF. The CDR3 DNA sequence: TGTGCCAGCAGCTACTGGACGGTCTGGGGCTACACCTTC.

The V gene is TRBV15, the J gene TRBJ2-3; D gene uncertain. The CDR3 is made up of 16 amino acids. CDR1 and CDR2 from the germline V gene are LNHNV and YYDKDF (reference sequence). The ends were cut back, 0 bases at V and 2 bases at J, with 12 bases in the middle. Here the CDR3 reads CATSRDQRGFTDTQYF. The DNA for the CDR3 is TGTGCCACCAGCAGAGATCAGCGCGGTTTCACAGATACGCAGTATTTT.

This clone was detected only once. The chain uses TRBV6-5 and TRBJ2-7, with D tentatively TRBD1 or TRBD2 (5 bases each). The germline gives CDR1 MNHEY, CDR2 SVGAGI. The CDR3 length is 14 residues. Trimming left V 6 bases short and J 3 bases short, with 15 bases between. The DNA of the CDR3 is TGTGCCAGCAGGCCCGGGACGCGAGACTACGAGCAGTACGTC. Protein: CASRPGTRDYEQYV.

The chain joins TRBV13 to TRBJ1-5; D remains unclear. The V and J ends lost 1 base and 1 base respectively, with 8 bases between them. Germline CDR1 and CDR2: PRHDT and FYEKMQ (reference sequence). The CDR3 spans 15 residues. CDR3 DNA: TGTGCCAGCAGCTTAGCCAAAGCGAGCAATCAGCCCCAGCATTTT. Its translation: CASSLAKASNQPQHF.

The rearrangement uses TRBV19 and TRBJ2-1; no reliable D call. CDR1 and CDR2 from the germline V gene are LNHDA and SQIVND (reference sequence). V was shortened by 6 bases and J by 9 bases, with 15 bases between the two germline ends. The CDR3 has 13 residues. The CDR3: CASRTYAKGEQFF. Here the CDR3 DNA reads TGTGCCAGTAGGACGTACGCCAAGGGTGAGCAGTTCTTC.

The rearrangement joins TRBV9 to TRBJ1-1; D is undetermined. Trimming shortened V by 4 bases and J by 4 bases, and 8 bases separated the two germline ends. CDR1 is SGDLS, CDR2 YYNGEE, per germline. There are 12 residues in the CDR3. The CDR3 sequence: CASSPVGTEAFF. CDR3 coding DNA: TGTGCCAGCAGCCCAGTGGGCACTGAAGCTTTCTTT.

V usage is TRBV28 and J usage is TRBJ1-4, with 7 positions matching TRBD1. V was pared by 7 bases and J by 2 bases, with 4 bases of the junction left unmatched. The CDR3 runs to 14 residues. Per germline, CDR1 MDHEN and CDR2 SYDVKM. Here the CDR3 DNA reads TGTGCCAGCACCCCGGGACAGACTAATGAAAAACTGTTTTTT. Translating gives CASTPGQTNEKLFF. Filled out from reference TRBV28 and TRBJ1-4, the complete variable domain reads DVKVTQSSRYLVKRTGEKVFLECVQDMDHENMFWYRQDPGLGLRLIYFSYDVKMKEKGDIPEGYSVSREKKERFSLILESASTNQTSMYLCASTPGQTNEKLFFGSGTQLSVL.

The chain recombines TRBV6-5 with TRBJ2-7; TRBD1 agrees at 8 bases. CDR1 and CDR2 (germline): MNHEY, SVGAGI. The CDR3 is made up of 14 amino acids. V was pared by 5 bases and J by 3 bases, with 6 bases of the junction left unmatched. CDR3 residues: CASSPLQGDYEQYV. DNA for the CDR3: TGTGCCAGCAGTCCTCTACAGGGGGACTACGAGCAGTACGTC.